The clone carrying this T cell receptor (beta chain) was recorded once. The protocol was immunoSEQ multiplex PCR, while the TCRdb copy is restricted to in-frame clones and leaves out a portion. The repertoire includes over 75,000 clones, less than 95% of them detected once, and roughly 8.9% sits in the top ten. Trimming stripped 5 bases from V and 4 bases from J, with 27 bases between. The CDR3 runs 18 residues. The germline V gene has CDR1 MDHEN and CDR2 SYDVKM. The data are from a study of OX40 agonist ivuxolimab in advanced cancers. The input for sequencing was CD4+ or CD8+ T cells sorted from blood, taken in a trial of the OX40 agonist ivuxolimab. This TCR derives from an adult with an advanced solid tumor such as melanoma, head and neck, liver or kidney cancer. This rearrangement joins TRBV28 to TRBJ2-7, with TRBD2 as a possible D gene (6 bases). The CDR3 nucleotides read TGTGCCAGCAGTCCCTACCCCTTCAGAGGGGCCAGCGGGTACGAGCAGTACTTC. Translating it yields CASSPYPFRGASGYEQYF. The full variable domain, with the rest looked up from reference TRBV28 and TRBJ2-7, is DVKVTQSSRYLVKRTGEKVFLECVQDMDHENMFWYRQDPGLGLRLIYFSYDVKMKEKGDIPEGYSVSREKKERFSLILESASTNQTSMYLCASSPYPFRGASGYEQYFGPGTRLTVT.